These 4 T cell receptor beta chains originate from one sample sequenced in a study of cytomegalovirus exposure and HLA in healthy donors. PCR used 60 Vbeta primers and 13 Jbeta primers. Repertoires were generated with immunoSEQ multiplex PCR, while TCRdb's copy carries only in-frame clones and drops some. The table lists 170,000 or so clones, approximately 84% of them singletons. Sample: PBMCs. These receptors were collected from a young man in good health and CMV-seronegative.

In nucleotides, the CDR3 is TGTGCCAGCAGTTTATCGAAGGGACATATGAACACTGAAGCTTTCTTT. It codes for CASSLSKGHMNTEAFF. The chain employs TRBV27 and TRBJ1-1, with D possibly TRBD1 on 6 matching bases. The V and J ends lost 0 bases and 0 bases respectively, with 11 bases between them. Germline assignment: CDR1 MNHEY and CDR2 SMNVEV (reference sequence). The CDR3 runs 16 residues.

The chain recombines TRBV28 with TRBJ1-6; a weak D match, TRBD1 (5 bases). Germline V CDR1 and CDR2: MDHEN, SYDVKM. V was clipped by 7 bases and J by 0 bases, with 16 bases between them. The CDR3 is made up of 17 amino acids. The CDR3 loop is CASTELQGSSYNSPLHF. Here the CDR3 DNA reads TGTGCCAGCACCGAATTGCAGGGAAGCTCCTATAATTCACCCCTCCACTTT.

The rearrangement uses TRBV27 and TRBJ2-3, with TRBD2 matching 7 bases. Per the germline V gene, CDR1 is MNHEY and CDR2 is SMNVEV (reference sequence). The CDR3 spans 16 residues. V lost 2 bases to trimming and J lost 5 bases; unmatched junction nucleotides: 10. Here the CDR3 DNA reads TGTGCCAGCAGTTTACTGAGCGGGATTGGAATAGATACGCAGTATTTT. Translating it yields CASSLLSGIGIDTQYF.

The gene calls are TRBV7-3 and TRBJ2-5, with 10 bases matching TRBD1. The germline CDR1 and CDR2 sequences are SGHTA and FQGTGA. The CDR3 loop spans 17 amino acids. V shed 2 bases and J 0 bases; nucleotides not matched to a gene: 6. As DNA, the CDR3 is TGTGCCAGCAGCTTAGGGACAGGGGTCTTGTACCAAGAGACCCAGTACTTC. This sequence encodes CASSLGTGVLYQETQYF. The whole variable domain, filled in from reference TRBV7-3 and TRBJ2-5, reads GAGVSQTPSNKVTEKGKYVELRCDPISGHTALYWYRQSLGQGPEFLIYFQGTGAADDSGLPNDRFFAVRPEGSVSTLKIQRTERGDSAVYLCASSLGTGVLYQETQYFGPGTRLLVL.